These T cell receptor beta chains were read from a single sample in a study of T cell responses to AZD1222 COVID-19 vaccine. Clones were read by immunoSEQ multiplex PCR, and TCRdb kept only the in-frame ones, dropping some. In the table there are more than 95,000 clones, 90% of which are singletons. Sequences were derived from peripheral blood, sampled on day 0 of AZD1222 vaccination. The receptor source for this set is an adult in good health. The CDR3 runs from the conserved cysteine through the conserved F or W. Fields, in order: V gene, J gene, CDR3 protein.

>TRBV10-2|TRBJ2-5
CASSTNQETQYF
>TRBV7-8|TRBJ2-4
CASSQHLAKNIQYF
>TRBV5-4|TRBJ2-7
CASSRLGSYEQYF
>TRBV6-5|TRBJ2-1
CASSYLSGSGGNEQFF
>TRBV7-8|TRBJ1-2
CASSSHMRTGNYGYTF
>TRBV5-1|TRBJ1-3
CASSVGTGTGNTIYF
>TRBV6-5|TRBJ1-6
CASFNSYNSPLHF
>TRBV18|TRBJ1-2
CASSPPRTGGGGYTF
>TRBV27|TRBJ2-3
CASRRRAPDTQYF
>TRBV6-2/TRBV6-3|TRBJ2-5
CASSYRTETQYF
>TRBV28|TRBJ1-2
CASSLTGIYGYTF
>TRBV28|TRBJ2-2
CASSLAGPGSGGELFF
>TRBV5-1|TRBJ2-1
CASSLDASSYNEQFF
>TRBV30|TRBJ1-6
CAWSVLPGRNSPLHF
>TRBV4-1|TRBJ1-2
CASSHLSGSYGYTF
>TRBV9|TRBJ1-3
CASSVGTGAGNTIYF
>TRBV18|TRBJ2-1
CASSLLVGGASYNEQFF
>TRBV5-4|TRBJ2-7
CASSLGGSLYEQYF